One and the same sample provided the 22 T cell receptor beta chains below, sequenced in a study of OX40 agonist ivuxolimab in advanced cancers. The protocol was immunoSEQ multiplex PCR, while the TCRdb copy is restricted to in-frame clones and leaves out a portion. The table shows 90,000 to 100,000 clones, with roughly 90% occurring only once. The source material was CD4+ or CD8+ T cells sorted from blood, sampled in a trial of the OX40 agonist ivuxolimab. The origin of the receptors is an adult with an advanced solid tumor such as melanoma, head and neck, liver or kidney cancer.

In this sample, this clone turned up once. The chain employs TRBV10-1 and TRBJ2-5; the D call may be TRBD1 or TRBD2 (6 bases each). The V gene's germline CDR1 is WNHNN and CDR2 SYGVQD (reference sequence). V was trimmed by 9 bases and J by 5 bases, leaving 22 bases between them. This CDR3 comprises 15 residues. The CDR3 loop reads CARRGTLPREETQYF. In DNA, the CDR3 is TGCGCCAGGAGAGGGACACTTCCTCGGGAGGAGACCCAGTACTTC.

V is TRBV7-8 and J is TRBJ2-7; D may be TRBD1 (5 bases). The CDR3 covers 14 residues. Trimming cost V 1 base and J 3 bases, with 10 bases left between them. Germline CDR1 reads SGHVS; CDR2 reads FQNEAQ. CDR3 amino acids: CASSLDRSLYEQYF. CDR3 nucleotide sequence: TGTGCCAGCAGCTTAGACAGGTCCCTCTACGAGCAGTACTTC.

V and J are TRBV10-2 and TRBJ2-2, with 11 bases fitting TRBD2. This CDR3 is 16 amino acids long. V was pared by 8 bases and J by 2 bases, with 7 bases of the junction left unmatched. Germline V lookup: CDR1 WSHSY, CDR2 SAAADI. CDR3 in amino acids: CASGGTSGYNTGELFF. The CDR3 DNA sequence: TGCGCCAGCGGGGGGACTAGCGGTTATAACACCGGGGAGCTGTTTTTT.

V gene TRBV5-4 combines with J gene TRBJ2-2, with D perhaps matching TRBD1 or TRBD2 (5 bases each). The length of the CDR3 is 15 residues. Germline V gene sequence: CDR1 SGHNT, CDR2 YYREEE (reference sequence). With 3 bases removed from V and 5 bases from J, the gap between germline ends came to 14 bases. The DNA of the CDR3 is TGTGCCAGCAGCTCCCCCGGGGCAGGGACCGGGGAGCTGTTTTTT. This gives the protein CASSSPGAGTGELFF.

The CDR3 protein is CASSLALYTEAFF. CDR3 nucleotide sequence: TGTGCCAGCAGCTTAGCCCTCTACACTGAAGCTTTCTTT. The V gene is TRBV7-6, the J gene TRBJ1-1; D ambiguous. Trimming pared 0 bases from V and 3 bases from J, leaving 5 bases between. The CDR3 is 13 amino acids. Germline V gene lookup returns CDR1 SGHVS and CDR2 FNYEAQ.

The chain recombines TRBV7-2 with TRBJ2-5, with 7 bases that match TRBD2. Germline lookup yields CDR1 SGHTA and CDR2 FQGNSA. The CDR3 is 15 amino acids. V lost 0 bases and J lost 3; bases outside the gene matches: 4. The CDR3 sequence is CASSLAPLAEETQYF. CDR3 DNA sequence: TGTGCCAGCAGCTTAGCGCCCCTAGCGGAAGAGACCCAGTACTTC.

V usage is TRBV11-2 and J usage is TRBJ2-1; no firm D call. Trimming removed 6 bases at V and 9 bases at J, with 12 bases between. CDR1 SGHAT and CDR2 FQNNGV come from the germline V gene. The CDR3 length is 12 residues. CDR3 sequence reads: CASSRLLGEQFF. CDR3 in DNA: TGTGCCAGCAGTCGACTCCTTGGTGAGCAGTTCTTC.

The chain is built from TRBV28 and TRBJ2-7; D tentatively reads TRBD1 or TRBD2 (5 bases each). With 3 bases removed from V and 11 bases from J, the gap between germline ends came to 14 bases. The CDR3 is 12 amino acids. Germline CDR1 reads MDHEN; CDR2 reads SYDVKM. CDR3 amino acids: CASSFSLLGEYF. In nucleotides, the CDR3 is TGTGCCAGCAGTTTTTCCCTTTTGGGGGAGTACTTC.

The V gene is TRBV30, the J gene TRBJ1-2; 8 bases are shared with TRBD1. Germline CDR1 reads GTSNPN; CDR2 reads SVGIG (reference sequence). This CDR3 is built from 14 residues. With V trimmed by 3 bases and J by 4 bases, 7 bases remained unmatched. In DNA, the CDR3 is TGTGCCTGGAGATCCGGACAGGGAGGCTATGGCTACACCTTC. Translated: CAWRSGQGGYGYTF.

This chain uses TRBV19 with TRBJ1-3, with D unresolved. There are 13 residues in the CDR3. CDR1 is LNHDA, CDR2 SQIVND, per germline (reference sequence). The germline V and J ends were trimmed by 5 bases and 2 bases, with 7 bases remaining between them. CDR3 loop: CASSPDTGNTIYF. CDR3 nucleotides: TGTGCCAGTAGTCCTGACACTGGAAACACCATATATTTT.

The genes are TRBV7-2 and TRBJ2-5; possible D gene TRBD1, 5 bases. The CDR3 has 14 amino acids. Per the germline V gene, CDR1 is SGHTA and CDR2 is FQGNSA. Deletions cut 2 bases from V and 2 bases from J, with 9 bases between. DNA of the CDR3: TGTGCCAGCAGCTTAATGTCAGGGCAAGAGACCCAGTACTTC. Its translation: CASSLMSGQETQYF.

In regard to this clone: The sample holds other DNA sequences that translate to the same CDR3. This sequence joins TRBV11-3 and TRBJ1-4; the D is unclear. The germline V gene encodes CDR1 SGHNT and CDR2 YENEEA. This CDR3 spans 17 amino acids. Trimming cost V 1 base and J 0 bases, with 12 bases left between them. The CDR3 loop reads CASSLGGPGATNEKLFF. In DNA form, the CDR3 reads TGTGCCAGCAGCTTAGGCGGGCCGGGCGCAACTAATGAAAAACTGTTTTTT.

The CDR3 region is CASRGYTGELFF. The CDR3 nucleotides read TGTGCCAGCAGGGGGTACACCGGGGAGCTGTTTTTT. The chain couples TRBV6-1 to TRBJ2-2; D is uncertain. Trimming took off 6 bases at V and 3 bases at J, with 5 bases between the two ends. Germline V gene data show CDR1 as MNHNS and CDR2 as SASEGT. The CDR3 extends over 12 amino acids.

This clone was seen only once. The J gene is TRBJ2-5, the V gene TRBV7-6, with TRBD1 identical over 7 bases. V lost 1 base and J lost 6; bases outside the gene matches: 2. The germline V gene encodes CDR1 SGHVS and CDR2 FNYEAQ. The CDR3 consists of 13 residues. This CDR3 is CASSLEDRKTQYF. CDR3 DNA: TGTGCCAGCAGCTTAGAGGACAGGAAGACCCAGTACTTC. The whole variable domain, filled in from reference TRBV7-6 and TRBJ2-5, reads GAGVSQSPRYKVTKRGQDVALRCDPISGHVSLYWYRQALGQGPEFLTYFNYEAQQDKSGLPNDRFSAERPEGSISTLTIQRTEQRDSAMYRCASSLEDRKTQYFGPGTRLLVL.

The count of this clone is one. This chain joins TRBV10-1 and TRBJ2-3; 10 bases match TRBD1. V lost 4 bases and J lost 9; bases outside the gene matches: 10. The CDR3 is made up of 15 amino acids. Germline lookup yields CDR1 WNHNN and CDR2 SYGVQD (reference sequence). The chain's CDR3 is CASSGPGTGVPTQYF. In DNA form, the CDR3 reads TGCGCCAGCAGTGGTCCCGGGACAGGGGTTCCAACGCAGTATTTT.

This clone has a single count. The CDR3 spells CASRKDRGKDTQYF. CDR3 nucleotides: TGCGCCAGCAGGAAGGACAGGGGAAAAGATACGCAGTATTTT. The chain is built from TRBV5-1 and TRBJ2-3, with 9 nucleotides matching TRBD1. Per germline, CDR1 SGHRS and CDR2 YFSETQ. The trim removed 5 bases at V and 5 bases at J, leaving 6 bases unmatched. This CDR3 is built from 14 residues.

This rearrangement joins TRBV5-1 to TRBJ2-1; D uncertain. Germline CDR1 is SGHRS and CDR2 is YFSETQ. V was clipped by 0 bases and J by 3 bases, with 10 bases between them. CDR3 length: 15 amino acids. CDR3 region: CASSLGPADYNEQFF. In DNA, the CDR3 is TGCGCCAGCAGCTTGGGGCCAGCCGACTACAATGAGCAGTTCTTC. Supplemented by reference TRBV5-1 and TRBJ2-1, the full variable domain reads KAGVTQTPRYLIKTRGQQVTLSCSPISGHRSVSWYQQTPGQGLQFLFEYFSETQRNKGNFPGRFSGRQFSNSRSEMNVSTLELGDSALYLCASSLGPADYNEQFFGPGTRLTVL.

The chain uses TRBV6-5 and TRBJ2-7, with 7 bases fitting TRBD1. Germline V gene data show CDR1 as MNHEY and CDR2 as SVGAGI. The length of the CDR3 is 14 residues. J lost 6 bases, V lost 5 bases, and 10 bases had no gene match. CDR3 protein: CASSLTGSVGEQYF. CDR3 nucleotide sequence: TGTGCCAGCAGTCTGACAGGGTCCGTCGGCGAGCAGTACTTC.

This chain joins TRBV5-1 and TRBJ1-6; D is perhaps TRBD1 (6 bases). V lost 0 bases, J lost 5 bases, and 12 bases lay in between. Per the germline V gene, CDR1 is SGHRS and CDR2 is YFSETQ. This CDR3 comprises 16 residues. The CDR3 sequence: CASSLVSGQNNSPLHF. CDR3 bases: TGCGCCAGCAGCTTGGTTTCGGGACAAAATAATTCACCCCTCCACTTT.

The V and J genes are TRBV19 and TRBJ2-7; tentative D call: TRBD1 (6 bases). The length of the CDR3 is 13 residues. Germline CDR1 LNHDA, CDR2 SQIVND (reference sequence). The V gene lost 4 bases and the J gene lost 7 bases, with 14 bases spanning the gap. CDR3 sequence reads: CASSTDRKGEQYF. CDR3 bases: TGTGCCAGTAGTACCGACAGGAAAGGGGAGCAGTACTTC.

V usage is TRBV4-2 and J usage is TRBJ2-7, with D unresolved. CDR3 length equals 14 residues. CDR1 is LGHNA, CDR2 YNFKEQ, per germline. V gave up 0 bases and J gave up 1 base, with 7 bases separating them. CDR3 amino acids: CASSQDFRSYEQYF. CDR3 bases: TGTGCCAGCAGCCAAGATTTCAGATCCTACGAGCAGTACTTC.

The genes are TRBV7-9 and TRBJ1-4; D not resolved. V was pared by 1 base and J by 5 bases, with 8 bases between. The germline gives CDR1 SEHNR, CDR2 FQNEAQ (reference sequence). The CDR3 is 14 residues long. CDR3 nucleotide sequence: TGTGCCAGCAGCTTAGGAGGGATGAATGAAAAACTGTTTTTT. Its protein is CASSLGGMNEKLFF.